The present entry profiles one TCR beta chain with its context. No antigen is known for it. No clone much larger than this one lies a single base away; base qualities are absent. One collaborating source in Seattle enrolled patients while the patients were actively infected and followed the patients over time throughout the course of disease. Whole blood was collected in K2EDTA tubes by collaborating institutions according to the institutions' own protocols. For TCRbeta analysis, collaborator samples were shipped as frozen whole blood, as isolated PBMCs, or as DNA extracted from either sample type. Measured from the cysteine to the phenylalanine, the CDR3 is 17 residues long. The retained sequence is limited to the CDR3, 51 bases, with the frame set at the first base. Trimming at the junction amounts to 1 base on V and 4 bases on J, and the germline ends lie 17 bases apart. According to the germline V gene, CDR1 reads SGHVS and CDR2 reads FQNEAQ.

This entry comes from a study of blood T cell repertoires in COVID-19 (dated by TCRdb to about 2020). Looking at the study overall: Samples from collaborators originated in the United States, Italy and Spain and spanned both the acute and convalescent phases of COVID-19. The repertoires were released in a freely available public database meant as a resource for research on the immune response to SARS-CoV-2. The dataset comprised deeply sampled blood TCRbeta repertoires from subjects exposed to, actively infected with, or recovered from COVID-19. The samples were drawn from the first 160 participants of the ongoing ImmuneRACE study and from about 1,200 subjects provided by 6 global collaborators. Where available, HLA class I and class II types were obtained from metadata supplied by the sample provider rather than from assay-based typing. The sample metadata nearly always contained a de-identified subject ID, COVID-19 status, age in years and sex. The material from the prospective study consisted of cDNA or gDNA derived from T cells, B-cell-depleted T cells, or PBMCs.

TCRbeta CDR3 regions were amplified from genomic DNA using the immunoSEQ Assay, a bias-controlled multiplex PCR. In the source study's methods: Nucleated cell counts per sample were estimated from amplification of reference gene primers within the assay. To quantify the absolute abundance of each unique TCRbeta CDR3 rearrangement, sequence reads were collapsed and filtered. Productive Simpson clonality was computed per sample as the square root of Simpson's diversity index over productive rearrangements. What TCRdb holds here is the immuneACCESS table cut down to in-frame rearrangements. Part of the clones is not present; checked against another copy, under half of the missing clones reflect an unresolved V gene, and the others are unexplained. V and J calls and clone size are those listed in that table; D and trimming were worked out from the DNA. In all, the sample holds roughly 250,000 clones, and 70% to 90% of those were seen once. The ten biggest clones cover 0.7% to 0.9% of the sample.

Here is what the overall study found, with its caveats: The quantity of clinical and demographic metadata differed by source and by participant and was supplied without curation.

The clonotype was recovered from a human donor with COVID-19, enrolled during active disease. The donor label of this sample is uncertain. This receptor chain uses TRBV7-8 and TRBJ1-5; there is no confident call for the D gene. Source material: peripheral blood. The nucleotide sequence reads TGTGCCAGCAGCTTAGTACCCAGTCCAACCCTTAATCAGCCCCAGCATTTT. Its protein is CASSLVPSPTLNQPQHF.